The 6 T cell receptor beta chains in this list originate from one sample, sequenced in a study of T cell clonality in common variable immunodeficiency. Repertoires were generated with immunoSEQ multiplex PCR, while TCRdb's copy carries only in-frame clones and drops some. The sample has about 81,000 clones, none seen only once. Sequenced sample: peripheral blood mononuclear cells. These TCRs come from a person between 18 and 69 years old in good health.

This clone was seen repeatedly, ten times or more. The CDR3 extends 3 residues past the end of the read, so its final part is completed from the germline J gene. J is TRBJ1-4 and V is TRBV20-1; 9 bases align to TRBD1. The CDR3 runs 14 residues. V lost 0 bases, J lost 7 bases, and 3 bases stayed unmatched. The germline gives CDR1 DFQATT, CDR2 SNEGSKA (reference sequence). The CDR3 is CSARDPGQGEKLFF. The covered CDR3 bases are TGCAGTGCTAGAGATCCGGGACAGGGTGAAAAA.

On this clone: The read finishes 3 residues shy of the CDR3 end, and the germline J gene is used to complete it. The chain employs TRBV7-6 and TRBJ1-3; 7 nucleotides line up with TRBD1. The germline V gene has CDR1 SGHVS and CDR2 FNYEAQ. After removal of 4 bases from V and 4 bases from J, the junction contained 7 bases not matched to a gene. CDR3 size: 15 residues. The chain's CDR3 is CASSWGDSSGNTIYF. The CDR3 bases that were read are TGTGCCAGCAGCTGGGGGGACAGTTCGGGAAACACC.

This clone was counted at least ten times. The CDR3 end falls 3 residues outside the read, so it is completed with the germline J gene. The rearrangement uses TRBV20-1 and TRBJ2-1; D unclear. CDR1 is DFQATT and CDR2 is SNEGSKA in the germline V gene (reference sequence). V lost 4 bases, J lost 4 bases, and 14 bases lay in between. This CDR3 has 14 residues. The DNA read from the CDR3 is TGCAGTGCTAATTACGCCACGACTTACAATGAG. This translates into CSANYATTYNE. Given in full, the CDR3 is CSANYATTYNEQFF.

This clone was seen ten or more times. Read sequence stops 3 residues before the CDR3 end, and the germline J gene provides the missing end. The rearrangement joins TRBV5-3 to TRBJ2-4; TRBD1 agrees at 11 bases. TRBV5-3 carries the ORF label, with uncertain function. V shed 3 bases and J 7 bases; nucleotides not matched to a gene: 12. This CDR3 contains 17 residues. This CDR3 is CARSSSMGQGEPNIQYF. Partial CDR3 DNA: TGTGCCAGAAGCTCTTCTATGGGACAGGGGGAACCTAACATT.

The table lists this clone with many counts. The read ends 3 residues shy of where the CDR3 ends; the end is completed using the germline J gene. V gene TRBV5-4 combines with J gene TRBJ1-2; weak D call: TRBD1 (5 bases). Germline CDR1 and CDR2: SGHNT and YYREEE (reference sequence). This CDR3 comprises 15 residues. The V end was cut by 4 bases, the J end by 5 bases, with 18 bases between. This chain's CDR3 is CASSPPPGRTYGYTF. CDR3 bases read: TGTGCCAGCAGCCCACCCCCAGGGCGAACTTATGGC.

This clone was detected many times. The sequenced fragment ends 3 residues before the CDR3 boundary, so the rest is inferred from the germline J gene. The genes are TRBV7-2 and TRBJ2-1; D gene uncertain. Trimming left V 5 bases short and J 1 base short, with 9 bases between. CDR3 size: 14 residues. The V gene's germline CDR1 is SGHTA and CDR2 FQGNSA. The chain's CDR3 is CASSPRFSYNEQFF. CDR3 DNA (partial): TGTGCCAGCAGCCCCCGGTTTTCCTACAATGAG. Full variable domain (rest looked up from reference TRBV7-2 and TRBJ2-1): GAGVSQSPSNKVTEKGKDVELRCDPISGHTALYWYRQSLGQGLEFLIYFQGNSAPDKSGLPSDRFSAERTGGSVSTLTIQRTQQEDSAVYLCASSPRFSYNEQFFGPGTRLTVL.